Described below is a single TCR beta chain sequence and its context. The CDR3 totals 15 residues. The germline V gene encodes CDR1 SGHRS and CDR2 YFSETQ. The V gene end was trimmed by 4 bases and the J gene end by 6 bases; junction bases not matched to a gene: 6. This entry is derived from a study of T cells in Graves' hyperthyroidism and ophthalmopathy. At the level of the study: Peripheral blood was drawn at first diagnosis, prior to all treatment.

The source material, RNA transcripts, was used to amplify TCR beta CDR3 regions. First-round RT-PCR with HTBI primers amplified the TCR CDR3 region. Each CDR3 protein gets one entry after TCRdb re-called the multiplex PCR reads with MiXCR. The table includes hundreds of thousands of distinct CDR3 sequences, 15% to 20% detected once. V usage is TRBV5-1 and J usage is TRBJ2-7; 14 bases agree with TRBD2. This TCR came from a woman in her late teens or twenties with Graves' hyperthyroidism. The sample taken for sequencing was blood. The CDR3 DNA reads TGCGCCAGCAGCCTGGGACTAGCGGGAGTATCCGAGCAGTACTTC. Translated: CASSLGLAGVSEQYF. Full variable domain (remainder filled in from reference TRBV5-1 and TRBJ2-7): KAGVTQTPRYLIKTRGQQVTLSCSPISGHRSVSWYQQTPGQGLQFLFEYFSETQRNKGNFPGRFSGRQFSNSRSEMNVSTLELGDSALYLCASSLGLAGVSEQYFGPGTRLTVT.